This T cell receptor beta chain was sequenced for a study of T cells after yellow fever vaccination. Study-wide points: Re-detected after boosting: most primary clones, about 96% of CD4 and 75% to 90% of CD8. Within FACS-sorted repertoires, abundant clonotypes contaminating from the bulk population could be present.

TCRdb re-analysed the 5' RACE reads in MiXCR, keeping a single row per CDR3 protein. The profile shows some 560,000 distinct CDR3 sequences, approximately 21% of them singletons. The table lists this clonotype with many counts. The target antigen is unknown. Germline values: CDR1 DFQATT, CDR2 SNEGSKA (reference sequence). Losses at the gene ends were 5 bases for V and 3 bases for J; bases not matched to a gene: 8. The CDR3 contains 14 residues. The receptor comes from a man aged 30 to 45 who received the YFV17D yellow fever vaccine. This sample comprised PBMCs, obtained 15 days after the yellow fever booster vaccination. The chain couples TRBV20-1 to TRBJ2-3, with 7 bases aligning to TRBD2. The CDR3 nucleotides read TGCAGTGCTGAGGCGGGAGTGAGGACAGATACGCAGTATTTT. This gives the protein CSAEAGVRTDTQYF.